Below are 9 T cell receptor beta chains sequenced from a single sample in a study of blood T cell repertoires in COVID-19 (TCRdb year 2020). The library was obtained by the immunoSEQ multiplex PCR assay. As stored in TCRdb, this immuneACCESS dataset retains in-frame rearrangements with V and J assigned. A fraction of the clones does not appear; measured against another copy, unresolved V genes explain less than half of the discrepancy, and the remainder lacks a known reason. The sample table holds 350,000 or so clones, of which just over 85% were seen once. The ten largest make up 4% to 5.5% of the sample. Sequencing was performed on PBMCs or T cells enriched from blood (not recorded which). All receptors derive from a middle-aged woman with acute COVID-19.

This clone was counted a single time. The chain couples TRBV18 to TRBJ2-1, with D uncertain. From germline, CDR1 is KGHSH and CDR2 LQKENI. The CDR3 is 11 amino acids. The V end was cut by 4 bases, the J end by 7 bases, with 5 bases between. The CDR3: CASSRTNEQFF. The CDR3 DNA follows: TGTGCCAGCTCACGCACTAATGAGCAGTTCTTC.

The chain uses TRBV18 and TRBJ2-5, with TRBD2 matching over 7 bases. Germline V gene sequence: CDR1 KGHSH, CDR2 LQKENI. The CDR3 is 13 residues long. The V segment lost 3 bases and the J segment 4 bases; nucleotides outside the gene matches: 2. CDR3 sequence reads: CASSPIAGETQYF. The CDR3, as DNA: TGTGCCAGCTCACCGATAGCGGGAGAGACCCAGTACTTC.

V and J are TRBV9 and TRBJ2-3, with 12 bases identical to TRBD2. The V gene end was trimmed by 2 bases and the J gene end by 4 bases; junction bases not matched to a gene: 11. Germline V gene data show CDR1 as SGDLS and CDR2 as YYNGEE. The CDR3 runs 18 residues. The CDR3 loop is CASSVRLAGAGSADTQYF. The CDR3, as DNA: TGTGCCAGCAGCGTCCGACTAGCGGGGGCAGGGTCCGCAGATACGCAGTATTTT.

V is TRBV14 and J is TRBJ2-3; D perhaps matches TRBD2 (5 bases). V shed 4 bases and J shed 0 bases, with 17 bases lying between them. CDR3 length: 17 amino acids. Germline V lookup: CDR1 SGHDN, CDR2 FVKESK. CDR3 sequence (DNA): TGTGCCAGCAGCCCGACTATCCGAGCCTATAGCACAGATACGCAGTATTTT. Protein sequence: CASSPTIRAYSTDTQYF.

Concerning this clone itself: The same CDR3 is also encoded by other DNA sequences in this sample. The V call is TRBV14, the J call TRBJ1-1, with D unresolved. CDR1 SGHDN and CDR2 FVKESK come from the germline V gene. Deletions cut 1 base from V and 4 bases from J, with 7 bases between. The CDR3 is made up of 13 amino acids. The CDR3 nucleotides read TGTGCCAGCAGCCAAGGGAGGCTCACTGAAGCTTTCTTT. Its translation is CASSQGRLTEAFF.

The chain links TRBV28 to TRBJ1-2; D is unclear. The CDR3 consists of 15 residues. The V gene's germline CDR1 is MDHEN and CDR2 SYDVKM. V shed 2 bases and J shed 4 bases, with 14 bases lying between them. CDR3 in amino acids: CASSLPPPAGYGYTF. The CDR3 DNA reads TGTGCCAGCAGTTTACCACCCCCGGCAGGCTATGGCTACACCTTC.

The chain is built from TRBV5-4 and TRBJ1-1, with D possibly matching TRBD1 (6 bases). Looked up from germline, CDR1 is SGHNT and CDR2 is YYREEE (reference sequence). Trimming cost V 4 bases and J 3 bases, with 22 bases left between them. The CDR3 totals 17 residues. The CDR3 DNA follows: TGTGCCAGCAGCCCGGACGCAGGGGCCGTTTCCGACACTGAAGCTTTCTTT. Translated, it gives CASSPDAGAVSDTEAFF.

The chain recombines TRBV29-1 with TRBJ1-2; D gene unclear. The germline gives CDR1 SQVTM, CDR2 ANQGSEA. Trimming cost V 5 bases and J 7 bases, with 14 bases left between them. The CDR3 has 12 amino acids. CDR3 sequence reads: CSVRDWEVGYTF. In DNA, the CDR3 is TGCAGCGTTAGAGACTGGGAGGTTGGCTACACCTTC.

The chain is built from TRBV28 and TRBJ1-6; D unclear. Trimming stripped 3 bases from V and 6 bases from J, with 12 bases between. The CDR3 spans 15 residues. Germline-derived CDR1 and CDR2 are MDHEN and SYDVKM. The CDR3 DNA is TGTGCCAGCAGTTTGGGCACAGCACGTAATTCACCCCTCCACTTT. Translating gives CASSLGTARNSPLHF.